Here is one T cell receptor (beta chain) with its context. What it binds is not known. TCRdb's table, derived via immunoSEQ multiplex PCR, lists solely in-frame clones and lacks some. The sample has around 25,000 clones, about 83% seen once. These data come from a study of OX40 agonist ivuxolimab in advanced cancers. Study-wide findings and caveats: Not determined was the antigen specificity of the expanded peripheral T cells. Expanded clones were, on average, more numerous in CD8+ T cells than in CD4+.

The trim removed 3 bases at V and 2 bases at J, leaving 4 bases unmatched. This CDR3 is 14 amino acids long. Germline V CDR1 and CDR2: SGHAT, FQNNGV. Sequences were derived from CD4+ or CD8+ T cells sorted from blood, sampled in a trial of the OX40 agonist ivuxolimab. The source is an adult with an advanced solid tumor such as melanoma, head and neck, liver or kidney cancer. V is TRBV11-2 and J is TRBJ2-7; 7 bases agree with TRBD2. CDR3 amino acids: CASSLTGRTYEQYF. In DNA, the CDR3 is TGTGCCAGCAGCTTGACCGGGAGGACCTACGAGCAGTACTTC.